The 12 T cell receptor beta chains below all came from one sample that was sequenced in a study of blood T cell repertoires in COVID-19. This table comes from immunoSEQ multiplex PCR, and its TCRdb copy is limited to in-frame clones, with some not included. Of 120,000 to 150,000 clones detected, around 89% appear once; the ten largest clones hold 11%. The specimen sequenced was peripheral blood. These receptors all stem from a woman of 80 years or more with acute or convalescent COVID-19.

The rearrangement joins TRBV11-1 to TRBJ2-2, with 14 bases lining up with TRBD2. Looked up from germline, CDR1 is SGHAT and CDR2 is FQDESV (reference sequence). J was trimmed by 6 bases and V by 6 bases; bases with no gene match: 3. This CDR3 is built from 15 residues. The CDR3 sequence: CASRPGLAGAGELFF. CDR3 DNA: TGTGCCAGCAGACCGGGACTAGCGGGGGCCGGGGAGCTGTTTTTT.

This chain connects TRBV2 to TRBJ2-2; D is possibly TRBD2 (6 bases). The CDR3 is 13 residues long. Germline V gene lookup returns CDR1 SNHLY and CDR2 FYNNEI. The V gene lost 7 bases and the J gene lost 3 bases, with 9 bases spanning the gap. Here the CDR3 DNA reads TGTGCCAGCACTAGCGCCCACACCGGGGAGCTGTTTTTT. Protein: CASTSAHTGELFF.

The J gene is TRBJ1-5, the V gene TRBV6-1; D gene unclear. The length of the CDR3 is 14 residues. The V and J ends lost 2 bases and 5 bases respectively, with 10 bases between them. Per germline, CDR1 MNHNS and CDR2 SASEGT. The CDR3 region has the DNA TGTGCCAGCAGTGAATCCCTGCTAGATCAGCCCCAGCATTTT. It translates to CASSESLLDQPQHF.

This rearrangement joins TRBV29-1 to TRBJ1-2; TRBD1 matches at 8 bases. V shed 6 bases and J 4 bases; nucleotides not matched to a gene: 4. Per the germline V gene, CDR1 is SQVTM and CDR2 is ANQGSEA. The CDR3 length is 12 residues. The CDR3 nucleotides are TGCAGCGTAGTAGACAGGGGCTATGGCTACACCTTC. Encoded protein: CSVVDRGYGYTF.

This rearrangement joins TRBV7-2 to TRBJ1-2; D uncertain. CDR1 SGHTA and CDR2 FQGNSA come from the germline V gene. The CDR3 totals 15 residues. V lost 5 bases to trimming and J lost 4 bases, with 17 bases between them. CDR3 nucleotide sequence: TGTGCCAGCAGCCAGAGTTCGGGTACTTCCTATGGCTACACCTTC. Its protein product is CASSQSSGTSYGYTF.

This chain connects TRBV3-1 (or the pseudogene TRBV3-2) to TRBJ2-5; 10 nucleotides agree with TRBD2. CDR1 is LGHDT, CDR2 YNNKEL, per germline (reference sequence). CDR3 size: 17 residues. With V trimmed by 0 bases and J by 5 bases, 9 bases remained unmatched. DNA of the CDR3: TGTGCCAGCAGCCAAGATGAGGGAGCGGGGGGGCTGGAGACCCAGTACTTC. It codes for CASSQDEGAGGLETQYF.

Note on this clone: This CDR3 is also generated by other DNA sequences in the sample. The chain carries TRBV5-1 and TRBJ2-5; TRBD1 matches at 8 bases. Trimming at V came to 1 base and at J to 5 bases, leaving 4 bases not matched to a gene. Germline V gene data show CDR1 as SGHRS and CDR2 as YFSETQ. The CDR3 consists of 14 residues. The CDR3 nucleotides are TGCGCCAGCAGCTTGTCAGGGGGCAGGGAGACCCAGTACTTC. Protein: CASSLSGGRETQYF.

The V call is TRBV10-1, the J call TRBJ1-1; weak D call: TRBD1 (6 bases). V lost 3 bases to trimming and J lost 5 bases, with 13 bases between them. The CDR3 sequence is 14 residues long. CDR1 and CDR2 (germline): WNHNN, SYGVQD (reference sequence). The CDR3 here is CASSDGGFGTEAFF. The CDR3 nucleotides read TGCGCCAGCAGTGATGGGGGCTTCGGGACTGAAGCTTTCTTT.

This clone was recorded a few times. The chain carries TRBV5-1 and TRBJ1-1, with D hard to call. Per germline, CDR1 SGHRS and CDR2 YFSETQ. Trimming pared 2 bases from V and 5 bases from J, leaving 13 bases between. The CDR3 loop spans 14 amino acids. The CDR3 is CASSLSRGWTEAFF. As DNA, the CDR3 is TGCGCCAGCAGCTTATCACGGGGATGGACTGAAGCTTTCTTT.

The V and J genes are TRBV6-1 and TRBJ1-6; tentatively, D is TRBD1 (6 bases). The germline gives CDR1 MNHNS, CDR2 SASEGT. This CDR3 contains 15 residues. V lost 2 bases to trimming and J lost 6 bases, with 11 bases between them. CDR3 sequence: CASSEHGQPNSPLHF. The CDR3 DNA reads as TGTGCCAGCAGTGAACACGGACAGCCTAATTCACCCCTCCACTTT.

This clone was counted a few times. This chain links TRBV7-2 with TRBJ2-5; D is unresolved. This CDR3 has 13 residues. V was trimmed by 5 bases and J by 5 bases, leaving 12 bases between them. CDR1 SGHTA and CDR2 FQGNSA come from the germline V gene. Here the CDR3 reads CASSVRRAETQYF. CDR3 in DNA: TGTGCCAGCAGCGTACGGCGAGCGGAGACCCAGTACTTC.

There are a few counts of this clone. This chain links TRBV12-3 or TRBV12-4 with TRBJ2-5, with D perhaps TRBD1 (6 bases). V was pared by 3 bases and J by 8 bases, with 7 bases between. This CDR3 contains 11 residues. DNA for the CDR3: TGTGCCAGCAGTTTCAGGGGTACCCAGTACTTC. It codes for CASSFRGTQYF.